The 9 T cell receptor beta chains below were found in one sample sequenced in a study of beta chain features in type 1 diabetes. Since all of the isolated RNA was reverse transcribed, expressed TCRB transcripts were what got sequenced. The table came from immunoSEQ multiplex PCR; TCRdb's copy has only in-frame clones and leaves some out. The repertoire holds around 340,000 clones, about 18% seen once, with 0.035% to 0.055% in the top ten. The material sequenced was naive CD4+ T cells from blood. These TCRs come from a woman between 18 and 30 years old in good health.

The V and J genes are TRBV6-1 and TRBJ2-1, with D tentatively TRBD2 (6 bases). V was cut by 3 bases and J by 10 bases, with 19 bases left in between. From germline, CDR1 is MNHNS and CDR2 SASEGT. The CDR3 is 15 amino acids. The DNA of the CDR3 is TGTGCCAGCAGTGACCGTCCCGGGACTTATACCGAGCAGTTCTTC. It translates to CASSDRPGTYTEQFF.

This clone was detected a few times. V is TRBV30 and J is TRBJ1-2; 10 bases agree with TRBD1. Germline assignment: CDR1 GTSNPN and CDR2 SVGIG (reference sequence). The CDR3 has 12 amino acids. The ends lost 4 bases at V and 7 bases at J; junction bases unmatched: 3. This chain's CDR3 is CAWKGQGGGYTF. The CDR3 nucleotides are TGTGCCTGGAAAGGACAGGGGGGTGGCTACACCTTC. Full variable domain (outside the CDR3, taken from reference TRBV30 and TRBJ1-2): SQTIHQWPATLVQPVGSPLSLECTVEGTSNPNLYWYRQAAGRGLQLLFYSVGIGQISSEVPQNLSASRPQDRQFILSSKKLLLSDSGFYLCAWKGQGGGYTFGSGTRLTVV.

This clone showed up just a few times. Written as DNA, the CDR3 is TGTGCCAGCAGCTTAGGATTAGGGGCAGGTGAAGCTTTCTTT. Amino acid sequence: CASSLGLGAGEAFF. The chain joins TRBV7-2 to TRBJ1-1; D possibly corresponds to TRBD1 (5 bases). Per germline, CDR1 SGHTA and CDR2 FQGNSA. The CDR3 runs to 14 residues. V dropped 1 base and J dropped 7 bases, with 13 bases sitting between them.

The rearrangement links TRBV15 to TRBJ1-5; D unresolved. Trimming left V 0 bases short and J 6 bases short, with 6 bases between. CDR1 and CDR2 (germline): LNHNV, YYDKDF (reference sequence). The CDR3 spans 13 residues. The CDR3 loop is CATSRDRSQPQHF. CDR3 DNA sequence: TGTGCCACCAGCAGAGATCGGAGTCAGCCCCAGCATTTT. The whole variable domain, remainder taken from reference TRBV15 and TRBJ1-5, is DAMVIQNPRYQVTQFGKPVTLSCSQTLNHNVMYWYQQKSSQAPKLLFHYYDKDFNNEADTPDNFQSRRPNTSFCFLDIRSPGLGDTAMYLCATSRDRSQPQHFGDGTRLSIL.

This clone was seen a handful of times. J is TRBJ1-1 and V is TRBV19; no reliable D call. The germline V gene encodes CDR1 LNHDA and CDR2 SQIVND (reference sequence). With 2 bases removed from V and 7 bases from J, the gap between germline ends came to 14 bases. This CDR3 spans 14 amino acids. The CDR3 coding sequence is TGTGCCAGTAGTATAATCGGGTTGTACGGTGAAGCTTTCTTT. Its protein is CASSIIGLYGEAFF.

The rearrangement uses TRBV29-1 and TRBJ2-3; D possibly corresponds to TRBD2 (6 bases). Germline V gene sequence: CDR1 SQVTM, CDR2 ANQGSEA. V lost 6 bases and J 2 bases, leaving 21 bases between the germline ends. The CDR3 spans 16 residues. This CDR3 reads CSVPRGLLPSTDTQYF. The CDR3 DNA reads TGCAGCGTCCCCCGGGGACTTCTCCCTTCCACAGATACGCAGTATTTT.

The V and J genes are TRBV30 and TRBJ2-7, with 7 bases fitting TRBD1. This CDR3 has 13 residues. V shed 4 bases, J shed 6 bases, and the junction held 9 bases outside the gene matches. The germline gives CDR1 GTSNPN, CDR2 SVGIG (reference sequence). CDR3 protein: CAWTQTGSVEQYF. For the CDR3, the DNA is TGTGCCTGGACCCAGACAGGGTCCGTCGAGCAGTACTTC.

The V and J genes are TRBV5-1 and TRBJ1-4, with D uncertain. With 4 bases removed from V and 5 bases from J, the gap between germline ends came to 15 bases. The CDR3 sequence is 15 residues long. Per germline, CDR1 SGHRS and CDR2 YFSETQ. CDR3 DNA: TGCGCCAGCAGCAGAATCGGGATCCTGAATGAAAAACTGTTTTTT. Protein: CASSRIGILNEKLFF.

J is TRBJ1-1 and V is TRBV10-3; D is unresolved. Trimming took 4 bases from V and 3 from J, leaving 9 bases between them. The V gene's germline CDR1 is ENHRY and CDR2 SYGVKD. The CDR3 loop spans 13 amino acids. The CDR3 coding sequence is TGTGCCATCAGTGGGGCGTCAGACACTGAAGCTTTCTTT. Translated, it gives CAISGASDTEAFF.